This T cell receptor beta chain emerged from a study of T-cell reconstitution after alpha-beta-depleted transplantation in children. At least ten counts were recorded for this clonotype. Unique molecular identifiers featured in how the TCRbeta library was prepared. TCRdb reanalysed the PCR reads using MiXCR and keeps one entry per CDR3 protein. The sample has roughly 280,000 distinct CDR3 sequences; approximately 10% are singletons. The TCR was taken from a male patient between 2 and 10 years old who had a stem cell transplant for chronic granulomatous disease, so the T cells may come from the graft donor. Source: peripheral blood, taken 180 days after TCRalphabeta/CD19-depleted stem cell transplant.

CDR3 in DNA: TGCAGCGTAGGGGGGATCTACGAGCAGTACTTC. This gives the protein CSVGGIYEQYF. The chain has TRBV29-1 and TRBJ2-7; D assignment may be TRBD1 or TRBD2 (6 bases each). V was pared by 6 bases and J by 3 bases, with 9 bases between. The germline gives CDR1 SQVTM, CDR2 ANQGSEA. There are 11 residues in the CDR3.